Each of the 3 T cell receptor beta chains below was sequenced from the same sample in a study of beta chain features in type 1 diabetes. Overall study findings and caveats: TCRB CDR3 length was moderately but significantly reduced in all four CD4+ subsets of Type 1 diabetes patients.

The study reverse transcribed the entire isolated RNA, so it sequenced expressed TCRB transcripts. Repertoires were generated with immunoSEQ multiplex PCR, while TCRdb's copy carries only in-frame clones and drops some. The sample shows 550,000 to 850,000 clones, 13% of them seen only once. No antigen has been assigned to these receptors. Sequenced: naive CD4+ T cells from blood. All receptors derive from a man aged 18 to 35 with type 1 diabetes.

V and J are TRBV7-6 and TRBJ1-2; 10 bases are a match to TRBD1. CDR3 size: 14 residues. CDR1 and CDR2 from the germline V gene are SGHVS and FNYEAQ. J was trimmed by 3 bases and V by 4 bases; bases with no gene match: 2. CDR3 amino acids: CASSSGTGDYGYTF. The CDR3 nucleotides read TGTGCCAGCAGCTCCGGGACAGGGGACTATGGCTACACCTTC.

This clone was picked up a small number of times. The chain recombines TRBV30 with TRBJ1-5; TRBD1 matches 7 bases. The germline CDR1 and CDR2 sequences are GTSNPN and SVGIG (reference sequence). The length of the CDR3 is 14 residues. Trimming cost V 2 bases and J 4 bases; bases outside gene matches: 5. For the CDR3, the DNA is TGTGCCTGGAGTCTGGGACAGAGAAATCAGCCCCAGCATTTT. It translates to CAWSLGQRNQPQHF.

The CDR3 loop is CASTLQGAANTIYF. CDR3 nucleotides: TGTGCCAGCACCTTACAGGGGGCAGCGAACACCATATATTTT. This chain joins TRBV2 and TRBJ1-3; 9 bases are a match to TRBD1. Germline CDR1 SNHLY, CDR2 FYNNEI. This CDR3 comprises 14 residues. V shed 7 bases, J shed 7 bases, and the junction held 8 bases outside the gene matches.